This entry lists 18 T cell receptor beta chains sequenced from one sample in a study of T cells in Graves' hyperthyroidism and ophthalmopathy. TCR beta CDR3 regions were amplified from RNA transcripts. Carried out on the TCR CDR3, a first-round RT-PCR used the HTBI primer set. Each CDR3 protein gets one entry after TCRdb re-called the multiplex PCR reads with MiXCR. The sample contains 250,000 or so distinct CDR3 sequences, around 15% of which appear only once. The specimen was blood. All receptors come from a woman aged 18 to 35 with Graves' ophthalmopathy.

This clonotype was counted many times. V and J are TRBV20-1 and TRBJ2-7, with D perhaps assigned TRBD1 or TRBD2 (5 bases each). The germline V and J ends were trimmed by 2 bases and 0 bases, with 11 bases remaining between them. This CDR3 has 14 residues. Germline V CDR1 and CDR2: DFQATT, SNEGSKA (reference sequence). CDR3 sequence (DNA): TGCAGTGCTAGACGGGACGCAGGCTCCTACGAGCAGTACTTC. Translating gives CSARRDAGSYEQYF.

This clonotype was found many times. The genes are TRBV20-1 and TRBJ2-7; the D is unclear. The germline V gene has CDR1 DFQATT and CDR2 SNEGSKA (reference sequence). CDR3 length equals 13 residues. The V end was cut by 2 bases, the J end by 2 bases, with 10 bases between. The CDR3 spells CSARSSDAYEQYF. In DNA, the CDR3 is TGCAGTGCTAGATCTTCCGACGCCTACGAGCAGTACTTC.

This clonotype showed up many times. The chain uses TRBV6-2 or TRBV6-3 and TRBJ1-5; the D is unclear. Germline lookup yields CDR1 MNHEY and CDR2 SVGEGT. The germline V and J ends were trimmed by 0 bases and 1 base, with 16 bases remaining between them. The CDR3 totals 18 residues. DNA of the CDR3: TGTGCCAGCAGTTACTCGAATAGTCTGGTCCGCAGCAATCAGCCCCAGCATTTT. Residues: CASSYSNSLVRSNQPQHF.

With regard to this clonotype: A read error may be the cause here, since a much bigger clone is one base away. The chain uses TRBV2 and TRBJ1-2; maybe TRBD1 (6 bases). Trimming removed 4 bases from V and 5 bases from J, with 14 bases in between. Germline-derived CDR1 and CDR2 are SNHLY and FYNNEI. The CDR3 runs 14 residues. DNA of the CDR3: TGTGCCAGCAGTGTGTGGCACAGGGAGTATGGCTACACCTTC. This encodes CASSVWHREYGYTF.

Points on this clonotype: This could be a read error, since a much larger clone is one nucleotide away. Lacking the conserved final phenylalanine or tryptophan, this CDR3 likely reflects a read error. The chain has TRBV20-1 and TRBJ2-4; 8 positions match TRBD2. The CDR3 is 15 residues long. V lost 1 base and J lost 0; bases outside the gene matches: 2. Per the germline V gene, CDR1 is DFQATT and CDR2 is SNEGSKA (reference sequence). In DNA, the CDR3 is TGCAGTGCTAGAGTCCGGGGGGGAGCCAAAAACATTCAGTACTCC. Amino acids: CSARVRGGAKNIQYS.

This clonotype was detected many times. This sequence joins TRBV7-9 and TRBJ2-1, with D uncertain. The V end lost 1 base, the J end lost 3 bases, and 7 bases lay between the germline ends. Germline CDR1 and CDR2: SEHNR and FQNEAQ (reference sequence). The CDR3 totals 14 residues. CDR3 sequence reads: CASSLESLYNEQFF. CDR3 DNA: TGTGCCAGCAGCTTAGAGTCGCTCTACAATGAGCAGTTCTTC.

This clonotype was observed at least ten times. The CDR3 spells CASSFELPYEQYF. In DNA, the CDR3 is TGTGCCAGCAGTTTTGAGTTGCCCTACGAGCAGTACTTC. V usage is TRBV12-3 or TRBV12-4 and J usage is TRBJ2-7; no reliable D call. The V end lost 3 bases, the J end lost 2 bases, and 8 bases lay between the germline ends. This CDR3 has 13 amino acids.

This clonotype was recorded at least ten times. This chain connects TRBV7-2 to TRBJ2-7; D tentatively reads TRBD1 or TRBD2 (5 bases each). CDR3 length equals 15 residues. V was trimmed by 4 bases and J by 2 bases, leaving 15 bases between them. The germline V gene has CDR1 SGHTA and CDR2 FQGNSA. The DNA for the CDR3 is TGTGCCAGCAGCTCCACCGGGACGGCGGCCTACGAGCAGTACTTC. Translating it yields CASSSTGTAAYEQYF.

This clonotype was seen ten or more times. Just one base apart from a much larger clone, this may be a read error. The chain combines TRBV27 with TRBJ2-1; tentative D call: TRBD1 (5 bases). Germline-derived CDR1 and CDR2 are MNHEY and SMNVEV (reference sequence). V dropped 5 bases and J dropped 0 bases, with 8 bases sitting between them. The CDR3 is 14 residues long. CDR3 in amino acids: CASSHDSSYNEQFF. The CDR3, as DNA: TGTGCCAGCAGTCATGACAGCTCCTACAATGAGCAGTTCTTC.

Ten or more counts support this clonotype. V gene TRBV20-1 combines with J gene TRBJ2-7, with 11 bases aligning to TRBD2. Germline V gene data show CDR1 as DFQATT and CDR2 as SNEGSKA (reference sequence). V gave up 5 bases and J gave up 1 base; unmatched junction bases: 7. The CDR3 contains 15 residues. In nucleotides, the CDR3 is TGCAGTGCTGGTATCAGGACTAGCGGGTCCTACGAGCAGTACTTC. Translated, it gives CSAGIRTSGSYEQYF.

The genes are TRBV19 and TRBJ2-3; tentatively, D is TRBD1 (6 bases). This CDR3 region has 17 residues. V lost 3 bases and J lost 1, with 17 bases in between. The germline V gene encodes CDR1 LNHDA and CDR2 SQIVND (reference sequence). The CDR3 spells CASSMGDTNRGTDTQYF. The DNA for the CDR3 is TGTGCCAGTAGTATGGGGGACACCAACAGAGGCACAGATACGCAGTATTTT.

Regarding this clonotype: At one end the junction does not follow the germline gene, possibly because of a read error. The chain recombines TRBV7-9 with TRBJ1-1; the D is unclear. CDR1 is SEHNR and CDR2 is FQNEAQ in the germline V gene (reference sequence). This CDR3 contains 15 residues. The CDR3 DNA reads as TGTGCCAGCAGCTTAGAAGAGGAATTGAACACTGAAACTTTCTTT. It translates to CASSLEEELNTETFF.

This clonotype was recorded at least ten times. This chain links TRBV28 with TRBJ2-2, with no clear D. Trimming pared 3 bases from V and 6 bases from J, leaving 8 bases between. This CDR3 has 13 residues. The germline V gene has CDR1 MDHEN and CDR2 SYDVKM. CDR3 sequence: CASSFRKAGELFF. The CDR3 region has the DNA TGTGCCAGCAGTTTTAGGAAAGCCGGGGAGCTGTTTTTT.

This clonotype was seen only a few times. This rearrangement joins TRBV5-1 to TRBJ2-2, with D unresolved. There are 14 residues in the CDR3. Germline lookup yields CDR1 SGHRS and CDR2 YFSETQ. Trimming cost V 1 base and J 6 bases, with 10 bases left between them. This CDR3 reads CASSLRPGAGELFF. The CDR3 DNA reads TGCGCCAGCAGCTTGAGGCCCGGAGCCGGGGAGCTGTTTTTT.

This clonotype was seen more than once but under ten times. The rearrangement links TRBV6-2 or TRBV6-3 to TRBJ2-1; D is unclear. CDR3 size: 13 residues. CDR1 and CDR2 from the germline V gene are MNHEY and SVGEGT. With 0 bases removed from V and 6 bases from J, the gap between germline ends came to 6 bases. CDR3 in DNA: TGTGCCAGCAGTTACTCGACTGTCAATGAGCAGTTCTTC. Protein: CASSYSTVNEQFF.

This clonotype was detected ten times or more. The CDR3 is CASSLGRVGDTQYF. For the CDR3, the DNA is TGCGCCAGCAGCTTGGGCAGGGTGGGAGATACGCAGTATTTT. The chain recombines TRBV5-1 with TRBJ2-3; weak D call: TRBD1 (5 bases). Looked up from germline, CDR1 is SGHRS and CDR2 is YFSETQ. V was pared by 0 bases and J by 5 bases, with 10 bases between. CDR3 length: 14 residues.

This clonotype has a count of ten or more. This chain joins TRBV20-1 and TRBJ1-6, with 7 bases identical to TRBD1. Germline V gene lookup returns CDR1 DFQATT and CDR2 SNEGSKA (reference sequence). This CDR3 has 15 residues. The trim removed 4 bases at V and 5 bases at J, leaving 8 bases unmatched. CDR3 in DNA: TGCAGTGCTACCCGACAGGGCGCGGATAATTCACCCCTCCACTTT. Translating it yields CSATRQGADNSPLHF.

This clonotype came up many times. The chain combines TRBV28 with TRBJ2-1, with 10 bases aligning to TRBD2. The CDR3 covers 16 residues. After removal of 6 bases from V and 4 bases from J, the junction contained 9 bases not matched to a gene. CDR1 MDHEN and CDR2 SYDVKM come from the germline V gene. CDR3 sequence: CASSPQAGGGYNEQFF. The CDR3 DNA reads TGTGCCAGCAGCCCTCAAGCGGGAGGGGGGTACAATGAGCAGTTCTTC. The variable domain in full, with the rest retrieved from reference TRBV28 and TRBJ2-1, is DVKVTQSSRYLVKRTGEKVFLECVQDMDHENMFWYRQDPGLGLRLIYFSYDVKMKEKGDIPEGYSVSREKKERFSLILESASTNQTSMYLCASSPQAGGGYNEQFFGPGTRLTVL.